Listed here are 6 T cell receptor beta chains from one sample, sequenced in a study of persistence of HIV-infected CD4 T cells. These receptors' antigens are unknown. The immunoSEQ assay was version 4, run in survey mode. Measured with immunoSEQ multiplex PCR; TCRdb has only the in-frame clones, and not every one. The repertoire holds roughly 43,000 clones, with roughly 90% as singletons. Cells were stimulated nonspecifically with anti-CD3/anti-CD28 magnetic beads. Sorting of responding CD4+ T cells relied on upregulated CD40 ligand together with CD69. The specimen was CD4+ T cells sorted from PBMCs after roughly 18-hour stimulation, collected from a patient who received antiretroviral therapy. The receptor set was obtained from an adult man with HIV who was CMV-seropositive.

This chain connects TRBV6-5 to TRBJ2-7, with 12 bases that match TRBD1. Germline lookup yields CDR1 MNHEY and CDR2 SVGAGI. This CDR3 is 15 amino acids long. V was clipped by 6 bases and J by 5 bases; unmatched bases: 8. In DNA, the CDR3 is TGTGCCAGCAGAAACGGGGGACAGGGGGCGGACGAGCAGTACTTC. As protein: CASRNGGQGADEQYF.

The table lists this clone with a count of one. The chain carries TRBV10-1 and TRBJ1-1, with TRBD1 as a possible D gene (5 bases). CDR3 length: 13 amino acids. Trimming stripped 6 bases from V and 1 base from J, with 9 bases between. Germline V gene data show CDR1 as WNHNN and CDR2 as SYGVQD (reference sequence). The CDR3: CASRSGGNTEAFF. The CDR3 coding sequence is TGCGCCAGCAGGTCCGGGGGGAACACTGAAGCTTTCTTT.

The chain carries TRBV5-1 and TRBJ1-2; maybe TRBD1 (5 bases). The CDR3 totals 15 residues. CDR1 and CDR2 (germline): SGHRS, YFSETQ. The V gene lost 0 bases and the J gene lost 6 bases, with 15 bases spanning the gap. This CDR3 is CASSLEGVGSDGYTF. CDR3 bases: TGCGCCAGCAGCTTGGAAGGGGTAGGGTCGGATGGCTACACCTTC. The full variable domain, in which reference TRBV5-1 and TRBJ1-2 provide the parts outside the CDR3, is KAGVTQTPRYLIKTRGQQVTLSCSPISGHRSVSWYQQTPGQGLQFLFEYFSETQRNKGNFPGRFSGRQFSNSRSEMNVSTLELGDSALYLCASSLEGVGSDGYTFGSGTRLTVV.

The chain uses TRBV18 and TRBJ1-4, with 7 bases lining up with TRBD1. Germline loops: CDR1 KGHSH, CDR2 LQKENI. The CDR3 is made up of 17 amino acids. V dropped 2 bases and J dropped 8; count of bases not matched to a gene: 14. The CDR3 coding sequence is TGTGCCAGCTCACCAATGAGACAGGGAGAGCTGTGGGAAAAACTGTTTTTT. Protein sequence: CASSPMRQGELWEKLFF.

The chain is built from TRBV19 and TRBJ2-3; tentatively, D is TRBD1 or TRBD2 (7 bases each). Germline lookup yields CDR1 LNHDA and CDR2 SQIVND (reference sequence). The CDR3 totals 13 residues. The CDR3 nucleotides read TGTGCGGCAGGGGGGGTGACCCCAGATACGCAGTATTTT. It encodes CAAGGVTPDTQYF.

The rearrangement joins TRBV2 to TRBJ2-2; D possibly corresponds to TRBD1 (5 bases). Trimming removed 7 bases from V and 2 bases from J, with 11 bases in between. The germline gives CDR1 SNHLY, CDR2 FYNNEI. CDR3 length: 14 amino acids. CDR3 DNA: TGTGCCAGCAAGACAGATACTAACACCGGGGAGCTGTTTTTT. The encoded protein is CASKTDTNTGELFF. The complete variable domain, with remaining parts taken from reference TRBV2 and TRBJ2-2, reads EPEVTQTPSHQVTQMGQEVILRCVPISNHLYFYWYRQILGQKVEFLVSFYNNEISEKSEIFDDQFSVERPDGSNFTLKIRSTKLEDSAMYFCASKTDTNTGELFFGEGSRLTVL.